These 22 T cell receptor beta chains originate from one sample sequenced in a study of T cells in Graves' hyperthyroidism and ophthalmopathy. TCR beta CDR3 regions were amplified from RNA. RT-PCR in the first round (using the HTBI primer set) targeted the TCR CDR3. TCRdb called the multiplex PCR reads again in MiXCR, with one record for every CDR3 protein. The sample has about 290,000 distinct CDR3 sequences, 13% seen once. The sequenced sample consisted of blood. The receptors shown here come from a woman in her 30s with Graves' hyperthyroidism that later progressed to Graves' ophthalmopathy.

Ten or more counts support this clonotype. The CDR3 protein is CASSLSGENEQFF. The CDR3 nucleotides read TGTGCCAGCAGTTTATCCGGAGAGAATGAGCAGTTCTTC. V usage is TRBV27 and J usage is TRBJ2-1; D call uncertain. CDR1 and CDR2 (germline): MNHEY, SMNVEV (reference sequence). The CDR3 has 13 amino acids. The V and J ends lost 0 bases and 7 bases respectively, with 7 bases between them.

Concerning this clonotype itself: One base away lies a much larger clone, so this may be a sequencing read error. The gene calls are TRBV7-2 and TRBJ2-7; D unresolved. The CDR3 is made up of 11 amino acids. Germline CDR1 is SGHTA and CDR2 is FQGNSA. The chain's CDR3 is CASSLFYGQYF. DNA of the CDR3: TGTGCCAGCAGCTTATTCTACGGGCAGTACTTC.

At least ten counts were recorded for this clonotype. The chain links TRBV5-1 to TRBJ1-1, with 8 positions matching TRBD1. CDR1 and CDR2 (germline): SGHRS, YFSETQ. V was clipped by 4 bases and J by 1 base; unmatched bases: 6. CDR3 size: 15 residues. CDR3 coding DNA: TGCGCCAGCAGCCTCGACAGGGGCGGGAACACTGAAGCTTTCTTT. It encodes CASSLDRGGNTEAFF.

In its sample, this clonotype was seen many times. The rearrangement joins TRBV18 to TRBJ2-7, with D possibly being TRBD1 (5 bases). The germline CDR1 and CDR2 sequences are KGHSH and LQKENI. Trimming removed 2 bases at V and 3 bases at J, with 14 bases between. The CDR3 is made up of 15 amino acids. CDR3 residues: CASSPSEDIYYEQYF. In DNA form, the CDR3 reads TGTGCCAGCTCACCATCTGAGGACATTTACTACGAGCAGTACTTC.

The chain is built from TRBV4-2 and TRBJ1-1; weak D call: TRBD1 (5 bases). Germline lookup yields CDR1 LGHNA and CDR2 YNFKEQ. Trimming cost V 3 bases and J 6 bases, with 17 bases left between them. The CDR3 has 15 residues. The CDR3 loop is CASSHPGQGRAEAFF. The CDR3 DNA reads as TGTGCCAGCAGCCATCCGGGGCAGGGTCGGGCTGAAGCTTTCTTT.

This clonotype was detected ten times or more. The rearrangement joins TRBV28 to TRBJ1-1, with D tentatively TRBD1 (5 bases). Trimming left V 8 bases short and J 10 bases short, with 20 bases between. This CDR3 region has 13 residues. Germline V CDR1 and CDR2: MDHEN, SYDVKM. CDR3 protein: CASGPRDPKAAFF. The CDR3 DNA reads as TGTGCCAGCGGCCCCCGGGACCCGAAGGCAGCTTTCTTT.

This clonotype was counted at least ten times. This chain joins TRBV18 and TRBJ2-1, with 7 bases lining up with TRBD2. The CDR3 is made up of 17 amino acids. Germline CDR1 reads KGHSH; CDR2 reads LQKENI. J lost 3 bases, V lost 0 bases, and 8 bases had no gene match. The CDR3 nucleotides read TGTGCCAGCTCACCACCGAGACTAGCCGAGATCTACAATGAGCAGTTCTTC. Translated, it gives CASSPPRLAEIYNEQFF.

This clonotype has ten or more counts. The rearrangement joins TRBV12-3 or TRBV12-4 to TRBJ1-1; TRBD1 might be the D (5 bases). The CDR3 has 13 residues. V was pared by 4 bases and J by 1 base, with 7 bases between. In DNA form, the CDR3 reads TGTGCCAGCAGTTCAACAGGGAACACTGAAGCTTTCTTT. Translating it yields CASSSTGNTEAFF.

This clonotype was picked up many times. V and J are TRBV18 and TRBJ2-3; D unclear. CDR1 and CDR2 (germline): KGHSH, LQKENI. V gave up 2 bases and J gave up 0 bases, with 6 bases separating them. This CDR3 has 14 amino acids. CDR3 nucleotide sequence: TGTGCCAGCTCACCATATAAAAGCACAGATACGCAGTATTTT. Protein sequence: CASSPYKSTDTQYF.

This clonotype was seen ten or more times. V usage is TRBV12-3 or TRBV12-4 and J usage is TRBJ2-1, with 10 bases identical to TRBD2. The CDR3 has 15 residues. Trimming took 2 bases from V and 9 from J; bases not matched to a gene: 7. The CDR3 region is CASSLLAGVGGEQFF. CDR3 DNA sequence: TGTGCCAGCAGTTTACTAGCGGGAGTGGGTGGTGAGCAGTTCTTC.

In its sample, this clonotype was seen many times. The V call is TRBV12-3 or TRBV12-4, the J call TRBJ1-5; D is unclear. The CDR3 contains 12 residues. V was shortened by 6 bases and J by 6 bases, with 9 bases between the two germline ends. DNA for the CDR3: TGTGCCAGCAGACGGGAGCCTCAGCCCCAGCATTTT. It codes for CASRREPQPQHF.

The chain links TRBV5-4 to TRBJ2-7; either TRBD1 or TRBD2 may fit D (6 bases each). V was shortened by 4 bases and J by 5 bases, with 13 bases between the two germline ends. Per germline, CDR1 SGHNT and CDR2 YYREEE (reference sequence). The CDR3 runs to 13 residues. Here the CDR3 reads CASSQGGTDEQYF. DNA for the CDR3: TGTGCCAGCAGCCAAGGGGGGACGGACGAGCAGTACTTC. Drawing the rest from reference TRBV5-4 and TRBJ2-7, the complete variable domain is ETGVTQSPTHLIKTRGQQVTLRCSSQSGHNTVSWYQQALGQGPQFIFQYYREEENGRGNFPPRFSGLQFPNYSSELNVNALELDDSALYLCASSQGGTDEQYFGPGTRLTVT.

This clonotype has ten or more counts. The chain recombines TRBV20-1 with TRBJ2-7; D possibly corresponds to TRBD2 (5 bases). Germline lookup yields CDR1 DFQATT and CDR2 SNEGSKA (reference sequence). The V and J ends lost 0 bases and 1 base respectively, with 22 bases between them. CDR3 length: 18 amino acids. In DNA form, the CDR3 reads TGCAGTGCTAGAGATCCCTCCCGCGGACTTTCGACGTCCTACGAGCAGTACTTC. This gives the protein CSARDPSRGLSTSYEQYF.

J is TRBJ2-7 and V is TRBV5-1, with 7 bases fitting TRBD2. The V gene's germline CDR1 is SGHRS and CDR2 YFSETQ. CDR3 length: 16 amino acids. V was pared by 0 bases and J by 2 bases, with 8 bases of the junction left unmatched. The CDR3 DNA sequence: TGCGCCAGCAGCTTGGAGGGTGGGAGGGCCGCCTACGAGCAGTACTTC. Encoded protein: CASSLEGGRAAYEQYF.

As regards this clonotype: Being one base from a much bigger clone, this may be a read error. The V and J genes are TRBV19 and TRBJ1-4, with D unresolved. The CDR3 spans 16 residues. Germline assignment: CDR1 LNHDA and CDR2 SQIVND (reference sequence). Trimming left V 5 bases short and J 0 bases short, with 13 bases between. The CDR3 DNA sequence: TGTGCCAGTAGTGTCGGTGCCGCAACAACTAATGAAAAACTGTTTTTT. It specifies CASSVGAATTNEKLFF.

This clonotype was recorded at least ten times. The rearrangement joins TRBV20-1 to TRBJ2-3; 13 bases match TRBD2. The germline gives CDR1 DFQATT, CDR2 SNEGSKA (reference sequence). The length of the CDR3 is 15 residues. The V gene end was trimmed by 3 bases and the J gene end by 2 bases; junction bases not matched to a gene: 2. The DNA of the CDR3 is TGCAGTGCTAGGGGACTAGCGGGAACCACAGATACGCAGTATTTT. It codes for CSARGLAGTTDTQYF.

This clonotype was seen more than once but under ten times. The chain is built from TRBV6-2 or TRBV6-3 and TRBJ2-2; TRBD1 agrees at 7 bases. Germline V gives CDR1 MNHEY, CDR2 SVGEGT. V lost 6 bases, J lost 3 bases, and 16 bases stayed unmatched. The CDR3 consists of 18 residues. The CDR3 coding sequence is TGTGCCAGCAGACCCCCGCTACTGAGACAGGGAGACACCGGGGAGCTGTTTTTT. The encoded protein is CASRPPLLRQGDTGELFF.

This clonotype was detected ten times or more. This chain uses TRBV7-9 with TRBJ2-1; 10 nucleotides match TRBD2. Germline assignment: CDR1 SEHNR and CDR2 FQNEAQ (reference sequence). This CDR3 comprises 15 residues. J was trimmed by 5 bases and V by 0 bases; bases with no gene match: 1. The CDR3 DNA reads TGTGCCAGCAGCTTAGCACTAGCGGGGCACAATGAGCAGTTCTTC. Its protein product is CASSLALAGHNEQFF.

The J gene is TRBJ2-1, the V gene TRBV6-1, with 8 bases aligning to TRBD1. The J segment lost 3 bases and the V segment lost 6 bases, leaving 7 bases of the junction unmatched. Germline V gene lookup returns CDR1 MNHNS and CDR2 SASEGT. This CDR3 is built from 15 residues. CDR3 nucleotides: TGTGCCAGCAGGCCCGGGACAGGTCACTACAATGAGCAGTTCTTC. Residues: CASRPGTGHYNEQFF.

V gene TRBV2 combines with J gene TRBJ2-3; D is perhaps TRBD2 (6 bases). V shed 4 bases and J shed 0 bases, with 8 bases lying between them. The germline V gene encodes CDR1 SNHLY and CDR2 FYNNEI. This CDR3 region has 14 residues. DNA of the CDR3: TGTGCCAGCAGTGTGCGGGACAGCACAGATACGCAGTATTTT. Translation gives CASSVRDSTDTQYF.

This clonotype was detected many times. V and J are TRBV6-6 and TRBJ2-3; D is unresolved. The V gene's germline CDR1 is MNHNY and CDR2 SVGAGI (reference sequence). The CDR3 sequence is 13 residues long. Trimming pared 1 base from V and 0 bases from J, leaving 2 bases between. The CDR3: CASSYYSTDTQYF. The CDR3 DNA sequence: TGTGCCAGCAGTTACTATAGCACAGATACGCAGTATTTT.

In its sample, this clonotype was seen many times. A much more abundant neighbour one base away suggests this may be a read error. This rearrangement joins TRBV13 to TRBJ2-2; D call uncertain. This CDR3 has 12 amino acids. Per germline, CDR1 PRHDT and CDR2 FYEKMQ (reference sequence). V lost 1 base to trimming and J lost 6 bases, with 3 bases between them. The CDR3 protein is CASSLEPGELFF. CDR3 DNA: TGTGCCAGCAGCTTAGAACCCGGGGAGCTGTTTTTT.